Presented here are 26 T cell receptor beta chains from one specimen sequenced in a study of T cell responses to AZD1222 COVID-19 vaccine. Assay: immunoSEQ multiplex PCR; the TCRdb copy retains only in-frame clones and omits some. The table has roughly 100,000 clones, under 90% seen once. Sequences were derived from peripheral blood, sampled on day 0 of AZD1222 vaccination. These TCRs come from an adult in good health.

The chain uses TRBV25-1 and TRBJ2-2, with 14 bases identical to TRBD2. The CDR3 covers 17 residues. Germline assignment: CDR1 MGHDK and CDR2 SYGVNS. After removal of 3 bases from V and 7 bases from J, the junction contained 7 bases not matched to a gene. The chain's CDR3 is CASSEGLAGAPHGELFF. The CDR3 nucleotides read TGTGCCAGCAGTGAGGGACTAGCGGGGGCCCCGCACGGGGAGCTGTTTTTT.

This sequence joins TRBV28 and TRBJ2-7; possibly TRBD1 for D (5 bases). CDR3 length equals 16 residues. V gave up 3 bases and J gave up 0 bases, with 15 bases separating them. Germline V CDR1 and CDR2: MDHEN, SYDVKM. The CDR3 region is CASSFRVGWSSYEQYF. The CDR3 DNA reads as TGTGCCAGCAGTTTCAGGGTGGGATGGAGCTCCTACGAGCAGTACTTC.

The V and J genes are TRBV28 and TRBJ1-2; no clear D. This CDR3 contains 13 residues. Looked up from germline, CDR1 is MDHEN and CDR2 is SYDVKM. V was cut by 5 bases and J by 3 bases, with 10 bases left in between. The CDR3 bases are TGTGCCAGCAGTCGGACCGCCTACTATGGCTACACCTTC. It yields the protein CASSRTAYYGYTF.

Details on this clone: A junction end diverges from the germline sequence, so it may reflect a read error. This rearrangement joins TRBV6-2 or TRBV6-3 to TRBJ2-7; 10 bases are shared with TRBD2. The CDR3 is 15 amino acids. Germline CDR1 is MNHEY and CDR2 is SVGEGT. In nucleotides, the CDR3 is TGTGCCAGCAGTCCCAGCGGGAGGGCCTCCCACGAGCAGTACTTC. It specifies CASSPSGRASHEQYF.

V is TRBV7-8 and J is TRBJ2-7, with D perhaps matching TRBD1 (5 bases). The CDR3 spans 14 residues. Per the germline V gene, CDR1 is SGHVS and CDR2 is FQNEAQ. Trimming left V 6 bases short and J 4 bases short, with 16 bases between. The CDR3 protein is CASSMGRTDYEQYF. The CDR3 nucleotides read TGTGCCAGCAGTATGGGGCGGACGGATTACGAGCAGTACTTC.

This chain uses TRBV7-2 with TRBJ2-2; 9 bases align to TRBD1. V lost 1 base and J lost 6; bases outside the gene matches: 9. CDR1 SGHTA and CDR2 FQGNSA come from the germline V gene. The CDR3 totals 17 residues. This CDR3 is CASSLVSFTGGSGELFF. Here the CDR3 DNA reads TGTGCCAGCAGCTTAGTTTCTTTTACAGGGGGCTCCGGGGAGCTGTTTTTT.

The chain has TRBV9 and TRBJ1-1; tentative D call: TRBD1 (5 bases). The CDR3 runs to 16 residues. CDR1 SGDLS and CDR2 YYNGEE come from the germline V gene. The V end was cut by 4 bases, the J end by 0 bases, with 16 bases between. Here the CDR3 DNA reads TGTGCCAGCAGCCCCCCGTCCCGGGGGATGAACACTGAAGCTTTCTTT. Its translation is CASSPPSRGMNTEAFF.

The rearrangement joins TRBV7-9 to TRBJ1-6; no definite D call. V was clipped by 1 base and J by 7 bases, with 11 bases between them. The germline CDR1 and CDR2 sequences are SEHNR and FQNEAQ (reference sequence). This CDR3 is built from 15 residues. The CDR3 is CASSLDVTHNSPLHF. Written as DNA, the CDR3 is TGTGCCAGCAGCTTAGATGTCACCCACAATTCACCCCTCCACTTT.

The CDR3 loop reads CASSYSQGGELFF. The DNA for the CDR3 is TGTGCCAGCAGTTATAGCCAGGGCGGGGAGCTGTTTTTT. V usage is TRBV6-5 and J usage is TRBJ2-2; the D gene is possibly TRBD1 (5 bases). The CDR3 has 13 amino acids. CDR1 is MNHEY and CDR2 is SVGAGI in the germline V gene. With 3 bases removed from V and 7 bases from J, the gap between germline ends came to 9 bases.

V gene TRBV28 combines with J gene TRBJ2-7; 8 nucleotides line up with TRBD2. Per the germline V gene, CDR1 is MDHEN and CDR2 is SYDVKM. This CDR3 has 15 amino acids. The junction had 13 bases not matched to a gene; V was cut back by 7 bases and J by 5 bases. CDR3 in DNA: TGTGCCAGCACCGCCCCCGGGACTAGGAGCCACGAGCAGTACTTC. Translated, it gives CASTAPGTRSHEQYF.

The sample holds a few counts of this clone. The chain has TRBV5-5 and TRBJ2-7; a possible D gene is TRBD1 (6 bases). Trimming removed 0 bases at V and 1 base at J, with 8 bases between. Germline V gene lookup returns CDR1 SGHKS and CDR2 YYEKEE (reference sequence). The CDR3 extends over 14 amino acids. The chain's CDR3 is CASSLADRSYEQYF. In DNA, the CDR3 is TGTGCCAGCAGCTTGGCTGACAGGTCCTACGAGCAGTACTTC. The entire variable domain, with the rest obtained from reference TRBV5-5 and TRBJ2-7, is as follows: DAGVTQSPTHLIKTRGQQVTLRCSPISGHKSVSWYQQVLGQGPQFIFQYYEKEERGRGNFPDRFSARQFPNYSSELNVNALLLGDSALYLCASSLADRSYEQYFGPGTRLTVT.

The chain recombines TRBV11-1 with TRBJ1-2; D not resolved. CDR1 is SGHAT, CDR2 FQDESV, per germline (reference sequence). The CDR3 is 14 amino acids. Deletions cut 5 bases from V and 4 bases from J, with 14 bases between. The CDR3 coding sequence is TGTGCCAGCAGCCCGGGCCCTGAGGGCTATGGCTACACCTTC. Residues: CASSPGPEGYGYTF.

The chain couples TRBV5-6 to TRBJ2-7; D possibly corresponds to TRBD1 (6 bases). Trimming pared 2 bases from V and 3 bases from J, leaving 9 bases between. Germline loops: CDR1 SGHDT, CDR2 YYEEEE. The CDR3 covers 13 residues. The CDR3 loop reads CASSLGQFYEQYF. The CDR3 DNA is TGTGCCAGCAGCTTAGGACAGTTCTACGAGCAGTACTTC.

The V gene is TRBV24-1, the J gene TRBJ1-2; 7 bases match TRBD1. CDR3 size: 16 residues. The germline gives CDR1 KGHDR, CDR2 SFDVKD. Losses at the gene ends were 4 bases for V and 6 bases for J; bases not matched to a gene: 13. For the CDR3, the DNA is TGTGCCACCAGTGACAGGGGGACCCCCACAGCCGATGGCTACACCTTC. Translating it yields CATSDRGTPTADGYTF.

CDR3 amino acids: CASSLALPSGSYTGELFF. CDR3 sequence (DNA): TGTGCCAGCAGCTTAGCCCTCCCTAGCGGGAGTTACACCGGGGAGCTGTTTTTT. The J gene is TRBJ2-2, the V gene TRBV7-2; 10 nucleotides align to TRBD2. The CDR3 sequence is 18 residues long. The germline CDR1 and CDR2 sequences are SGHTA and FQGNSA. V gave up 0 bases and J gave up 3 bases; unmatched junction bases: 7.

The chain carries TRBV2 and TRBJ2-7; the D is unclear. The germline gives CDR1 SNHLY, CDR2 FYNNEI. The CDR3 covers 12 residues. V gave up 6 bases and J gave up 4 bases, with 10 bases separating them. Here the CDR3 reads CASSKQEYEQYF. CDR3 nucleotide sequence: TGTGCCAGCAGCAAGCAAGAATACGAGCAGTACTTC.

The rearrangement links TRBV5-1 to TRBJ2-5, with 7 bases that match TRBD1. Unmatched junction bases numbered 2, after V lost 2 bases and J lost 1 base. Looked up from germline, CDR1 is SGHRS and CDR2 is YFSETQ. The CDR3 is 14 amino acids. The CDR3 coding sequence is TGCGCCAGCAGCTTACAGGGGTCCCAAGAGACCCAGTACTTC. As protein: CASSLQGSQETQYF. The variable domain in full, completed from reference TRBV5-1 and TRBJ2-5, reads KAGVTQTPRYLIKTRGQQVTLSCSPISGHRSVSWYQQTPGQGLQFLFEYFSETQRNKGNFPGRFSGRQFSNSRSEMNVSTLELGDSALYLCASSLQGSQETQYFGPGTRLLVL.

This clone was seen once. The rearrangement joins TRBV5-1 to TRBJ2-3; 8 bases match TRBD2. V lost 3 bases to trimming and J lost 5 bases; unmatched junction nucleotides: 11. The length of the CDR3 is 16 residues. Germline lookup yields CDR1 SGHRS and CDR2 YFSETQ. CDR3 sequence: CASSSDWTSIVDTQYF. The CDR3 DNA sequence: TGCGCCAGCAGCTCAGATTGGACTAGCATTGTAGATACGCAGTATTTT.

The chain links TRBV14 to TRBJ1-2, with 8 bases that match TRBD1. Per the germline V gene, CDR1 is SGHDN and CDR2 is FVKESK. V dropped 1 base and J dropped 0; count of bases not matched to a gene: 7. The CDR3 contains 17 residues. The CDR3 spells CASSQGLGRGPNYGYTF. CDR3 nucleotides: TGTGCCAGCAGCCAAGGTTTGGGCAGGGGGCCTAACTATGGCTACACCTTC.

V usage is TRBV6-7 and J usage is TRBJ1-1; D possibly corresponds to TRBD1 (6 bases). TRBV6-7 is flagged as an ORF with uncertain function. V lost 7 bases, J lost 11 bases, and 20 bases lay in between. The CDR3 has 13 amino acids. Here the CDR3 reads CASNHRELKGAFF. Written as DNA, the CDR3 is TGTGCCAGCAACCACAGGGAACTAAAGGGGGCTTTCTTT.

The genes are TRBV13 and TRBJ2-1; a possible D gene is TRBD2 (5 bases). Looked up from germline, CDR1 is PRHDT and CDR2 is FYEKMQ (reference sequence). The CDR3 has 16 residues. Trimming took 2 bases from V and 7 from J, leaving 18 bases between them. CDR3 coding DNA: TGTGCCAGCAGCTTATCGGATGGCGTCCCGGGGAATGAGCAGTTCTTC. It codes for CASSLSDGVPGNEQFF.

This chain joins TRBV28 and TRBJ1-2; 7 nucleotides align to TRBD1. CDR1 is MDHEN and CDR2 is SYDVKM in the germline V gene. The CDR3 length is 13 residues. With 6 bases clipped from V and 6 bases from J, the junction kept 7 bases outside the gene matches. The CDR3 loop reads CASSPGQRNGYTF. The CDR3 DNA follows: TGTGCCAGCAGCCCGGGACAGCGGAATGGCTACACCTTC.

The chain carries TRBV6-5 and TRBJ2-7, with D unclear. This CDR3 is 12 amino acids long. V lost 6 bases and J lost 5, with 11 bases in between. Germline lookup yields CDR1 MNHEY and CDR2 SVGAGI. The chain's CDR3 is CASRYGSNEQYF. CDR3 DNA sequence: TGTGCCAGCAGATATGGCAGTAACGAGCAGTACTTC.

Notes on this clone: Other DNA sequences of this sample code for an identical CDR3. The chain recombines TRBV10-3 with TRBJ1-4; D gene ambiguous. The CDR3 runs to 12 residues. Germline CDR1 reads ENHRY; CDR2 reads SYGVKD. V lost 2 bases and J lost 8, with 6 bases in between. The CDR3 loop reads CAISEGSEKLFF. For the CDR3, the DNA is TGTGCCATCAGTGAGGGGTCGGAAAAACTGTTTTTT.

CDR3 nucleotides: TGCGCCAGCAGCCAGAGGGAGGGGGCCTACGAGCAGTACTTC. This sequence encodes CASSQREGAYEQYF. The rearrangement uses TRBV4-3 and TRBJ2-7, with D tentatively TRBD2 (7 bases). V was pared by 3 bases and J by 2 bases, with 11 bases between. Germline assignment: CDR1 LGHNA and CDR2 YSLEER. The CDR3 has 14 residues.

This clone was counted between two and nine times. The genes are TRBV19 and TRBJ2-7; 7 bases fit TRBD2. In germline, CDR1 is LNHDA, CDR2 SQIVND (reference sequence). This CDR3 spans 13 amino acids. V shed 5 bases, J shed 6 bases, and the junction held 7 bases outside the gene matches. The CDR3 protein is CASSVSPGGEQYF. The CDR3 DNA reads TGTGCCAGTAGTGTCTCCCCGGGAGGCGAGCAGTACTTC.